One T cell receptor beta chain is described in this entry. The sample originates from a study of graft-versus-host responses after intestinal transplantation. This CDR3 is 14 amino acids long. Germline CDR1 reads LNHDA; CDR2 reads SQIVND (reference sequence). The V end was cut by 4 bases, the J end by 4 bases, with 13 bases between. Processing of graft tissue released intraepithelial and lamina propria lymphocytes. Profiling relied on immunoSEQ multiplex PCR, and the TCRdb table lists in-frame clones only, not all of them. The table shows almost 4,500 clones, with roughly 72% occurring only once. The sample consisted of ileum tissue, taken 17 days after transplant. The sequence was obtained from a human patient who received an intestinal transplant, so some T cells may come from the graft donor. V usage is TRBV19 and J usage is TRBJ1-1; perhaps TRBD1 as D (6 bases). CDR3 loop: CASSSRGRGTEAFF. The CDR3 nucleotides read TGTGCCAGTAGTAGCAGGGGCAGGGGCACTGAAGCTTTCTTT. The whole variable domain, remainder taken from reference TRBV19 and TRBJ1-1, is DGGITQSPKYLFRKEGQNVTLSCEQNLNHDAMYWYRQDPGQGLRLIYYSQIVNDFQKGDIAEGYSVSREKKESFPLTVTSAQKNPTAFYLCASSSRGRGTEAFFGQGTRLTVV.